The sequence of this T cell receptor beta chain was determined in a study of cytomegalovirus exposure and HLA in healthy donors. Study outcomes and limitations: Later, an analysis found that TCR clusters from the first cohort tended to co-occur in the 90 to 150 validation repertoires. Altogether, 164 TCR beta chains were recorded as cytomegalovirus-associated. In vitro assays verified that a few CMV-associated chains recognized CMV antigens specifically.

An approximately 120-subject validation cohort, separate from the approximately 670-subject first cohort, supplied the donors. Assay used: immunoSEQ multiplex PCR; TCRdb lists only in-frame clones, some missing. Seen here are more than 85,000 clones, approximately 87% observed once, and the top ten hold 1.4%. Points on this clone: Its antigen is undetermined.

Trimming removed 0 bases from V and 0 bases from J; junction bases left unmatched: 5. The CDR3 has 17 residues. CDR1 SGDLS and CDR2 YYNGEE come from the germline V gene. This chain uses TRBV9 with TRBJ2-2; 7 bases match TRBD2. This TCR was sampled from a woman in her twenties or thirties in good health and CMV-seropositive. The sample consisted of PBMCs. Here the CDR3 reads CASSVGLAGSNTGELFF. CDR3 in DNA: TGTGCCAGCAGCGTAGGGTTAGCGGGTTCGAACACCGGGGAGCTGTTTTTT.